The 11 T cell receptor beta chains below come from one sample, sequenced in a study of CD8+CD57+ T cells in acquired aplastic anemia. It was genomic DNA that served as the template for profiling TCR beta VDJ and CDR3. TCRdb re-derived calls from the reads in MiXCR, one entry per CDR3 protein. The data show 250,000 to 350,000 distinct CDR3 sequences, around 60% seen once. The sample taken for sequencing was sorted CD4+, CD8+, or CD8+CD57+ T cells (not recorded which) from PBMCs. Source of these receptors: a human donor with severe aplastic anemia or a healthy control (not recorded which).

This clonotype was observed many times. This chain uses TRBV5-8 with TRBJ2-7, with 7 bases identical to TRBD2. The germline V gene has CDR1 SGHTS and CDR2 YDEGEE. After removal of 0 bases from V and 3 bases from J, the junction contained 6 bases not matched to a gene. This CDR3 is built from 15 residues. The CDR3 region has the DNA TGTGCCAGCAGCTTGGACAGCGGGGCCGTCTACGAGCAGTACTTC. Translation gives CASSLDSGAVYEQYF.

This clonotype was seen many times. The chain carries TRBV6-6 and TRBJ1-1; no clear D gene. The CDR3 is made up of 16 amino acids. CDR1 and CDR2 from the germline V gene are MNHNY and SVGAGI (reference sequence). V was clipped by 7 bases and J by 7 bases, with 25 bases between them. CDR3 nucleotide sequence: TGTGCCAGCAACAACCCTCTCGGACGTACCCCCGATGAAGCTTTCTTT. Amino acid sequence: CASNNPLGRTPDEAFF.

This clonotype was seen repeatedly, ten times or more. The V call is TRBV28, the J call TRBJ2-7; either TRBD1 or TRBD2 may supply D (5 bases each). The CDR3 runs to 13 residues. Trimming removed 2 bases at V and 7 bases at J, with 12 bases between. Germline V gene sequence: CDR1 MDHEN, CDR2 SYDVKM. CDR3 DNA sequence: TGTGCCAGCAGTTTAGGACAAACGGGGGAGCAGTACTTC. It specifies CASSLGQTGEQYF.

The V call is TRBV6-1, the J call TRBJ1-3, with a tentative D call TRBD1 (5 bases). V lost 8 bases, J lost 7 bases, and 18 bases lay in between. The germline V gene encodes CDR1 MNHNS and CDR2 SASEGT. The CDR3 contains 14 residues. CDR3 sequence (DNA): TGTGCCAGCGGAAGGGAGCGGGGGGGGAACACCATATATTTT. It is translated as CASGRERGGNTIYF.

V and J are TRBV10-1 and TRBJ1-2, with D perhaps TRBD1 (5 bases). Trimming left V 0 bases short and J 4 bases short, with 12 bases between. CDR3 length: 15 amino acids. The germline gives CDR1 WNHNN, CDR2 SYGVQD (reference sequence). The CDR3 is CASSESIWTPYGYTF. CDR3 bases: TGCGCCAGCAGTGAGTCGATCTGGACACCCTATGGCTACACCTTC.

The chain has TRBV15 and TRBJ1-6; 8 positions match TRBD1. V shed 2 bases and J 8 bases; nucleotides not matched to a gene: 11. The CDR3 is 17 amino acids. Germline-derived CDR1 and CDR2 are LNHNV and YYDKDF (reference sequence). CDR3 sequence (DNA): TGTGCCACCAGCAGATCCAAGACAGGGGAAGGAGATTCACCCCTCCACTTT. Translation: CATSRSKTGEGDSPLHF. Full variable domain (remainder filled in from reference TRBV15 and TRBJ1-6): DAMVIQNPRYQVTQFGKPVTLSCSQTLNHNVMYWYQQKSSQAPKLLFHYYDKDFNNEADTPDNFQSRRPNTSFCFLDIRSPGLGDTAMYLCATSRSKTGEGDSPLHFGNGTRLTVT.

This clonotype was picked up a small number of times. This chain links TRBV20-1 with TRBJ1-4; D might be TRBD1 (5 bases). Germline V gives CDR1 DFQATT, CDR2 SNEGSKA (reference sequence). The CDR3 covers 13 residues. Trimming pared 4 bases from V and 6 bases from J, leaving 12 bases between. The CDR3: CSAKRDFDEKLFF. The CDR3 region has the DNA TGCAGTGCTAAGCGGGACTTTGATGAAAAACTGTTTTTT.

The sample holds one count of this clonotype. The chain carries TRBV20-1 and TRBJ2-3; D not resolved. The CDR3 loop spans 15 amino acids. V lost 6 bases to trimming and J lost 2 bases, with 18 bases between them. Per the germline V gene, CDR1 is DFQATT and CDR2 is SNEGSKA (reference sequence). This CDR3 reads CSASSPSAFTDTQYF. CDR3 nucleotide sequence: TGCAGTGCCAGCAGTCCCAGCGCATTCACAGATACGCAGTATTTT.

On this clonotype: The junction departs from germline at one end; a sequencing error may be responsible. The chain is built from TRBV24-1 and TRBJ1-1; 7 bases line up with TRBD1. Germline loops: CDR1 KGHDR, CDR2 SFDVKD. The CDR3 runs 13 residues. The CDR3 DNA reads as TGTGCCACCGCCCGGACAGGCAACACTGAAGCTTCCTTT. Amino acid sequence: CATARTGNTEASF.

This rearrangement joins TRBV7-3 to TRBJ2-7, with 15 bases matching TRBD2. The J call could be wrong; TRBJ2-5 is a better fit for the DNA end. Germline loops: CDR1 SGHTA, CDR2 FQGTGA. The CDR3 covers 16 residues. The chain's CDR3 is CASSKGLAGGPETQYF. DNA for the CDR3: TGTGCCAGCAGCAAAGGACTAGCGGGGGGGCCCGAGACCCAGTACTTC.

The rearrangement joins TRBV2 to TRBJ1-2; D gene unclear. V lost 6 bases to trimming and J lost 0 bases, with 11 bases between them. The germline gives CDR1 SNHLY, CDR2 FYNNEI. The CDR3 has 14 residues. CDR3 sequence reads: CASSLQLANYGYTF. CDR3 DNA sequence: TGTGCCAGCAGCCTACAGCTAGCTAACTATGGCTACACCTTC.